These T cell receptor beta chains were read from a single sample in a study of blood T cell repertoires in COVID-19. This table comes from immunoSEQ multiplex PCR, and its TCRdb copy is limited to in-frame clones, with some not included. Of roughly 220,000 clones listed, 70% to 90% are singletons. The sequenced material came from peripheral blood. The receptor set was obtained from a man over 45 who had recovered from COVID-19. Both conserved end residues are part of each CDR3. The order of the fields is D gene, J gene, V gene, clone size, CDR3 DNA, CDR3 protein. A D gene is named only where the DNA matches it firmly. Not all rows give a size; the values are once, few, many and, for expanded clones, a class.

D: TRBD2; J: TRBJ2-5; V: TRBV18; size: -; DNA: TGTGCCAGCTCACCGGGACTAGCGGGAGGAGAGACCCAGTACTTC; CDR3: CASSPGLAGGETQYF
D: -; J: TRBJ1-2; V: TRBV19; size: -; DNA: TGTGCCAGTAGTATTCCCAGCGCGGGGCTTGGGGGCTACACCTTC; CDR3: CASSIPSAGLGGYTF
D: -; J: TRBJ1-4; V: TRBV11-2; size: -; DNA: TGTGCCAGCAGCCTCGGACACGGGGAAAAACTGTTTTTT; CDR3: CASSLGHGEKLFF
D: -; J: TRBJ2-3; V: TRBV7-2; size: -; DNA: TGTGCCAGCGGGAGATCAACAGATACGCAGTATTTT; CDR3: CASGRSTDTQYF
D: -; J: TRBJ2-7; V: TRBV5-1; size: once; DNA: TGCGCCAGCAGCGTTCCGGGAACAGCCTCCTACGAGCAGTACTTC; CDR3: CASSVPGTASYEQYF
D: -; J: TRBJ2-2; V: TRBV28; size: -; DNA: TGTGCCAGCAGTTTACCTGCGAGCATCGTGCTAGAACGGACCGGGGAGCTGTTTTTT; CDR3: CASSLPASIVLERTGELFF
D: TRBD2; J: TRBJ2-5; V: TRBV5-1; size: -; DNA: TGCGCCAGCAGCTCTAGCGGGAGGGCCGGAGAGACCCAGTACTTC; CDR3: CASSSSGRAGETQYF
D: TRBD2; J: TRBJ2-7; V: TRBV5-1; size: -; DNA: TGCGCCAGCAGAACTAGCGGGAGTAGCTACGAGCAGTACTTC; CDR3: CASRTSGSSYEQYF
D: TRBD1; J: TRBJ2-5; V: TRBV28; size: -; DNA: TGTGCCAGCAGTTCGACAGGGGTATCGCAAGAGACCCAGTACTTC; CDR3: CASSSTGVSQETQYF
D: -; J: TRBJ2-5; V: TRBV6-4; size: -; DNA: TGTGCCAGCAGTGCACTGGGGCATCCTGGGGAGACCCAGTACTTC; CDR3: CASSALGHPGETQYF
D: -; J: TRBJ1-1; V: TRBV5-4; size: -; DNA: TGTGCCAGCACCGGGGGGAGCACTGAAGCTTTCTTT; CDR3: CASTGGSTEAFF
D: -; J: TRBJ2-1; V: TRBV2; size: once; DNA: TGTGCCAGCAAAGGGGCCTACATGAACAATGAGCAGTTCTTC; CDR3: CASKGAYMNNEQFF
D: TRBD2; J: TRBJ2-1; V: TRBV3-1/TRBV3-2; size: -; DNA: TGTGCCAGCAGGCGGGGGGCGGGAGCCGTTGAGCAGTTCTTC; CDR3: CASRRGAGAVEQFF
D: TRBD2; J: TRBJ2-1; V: TRBV4-2; size: -; DNA: TGTGCCAGCAGCCAAGATCGGGAGGACGGGTACAATGAGCAGTTCTTC; CDR3: CASSQDREDGYNEQFF
D: -; J: TRBJ1-1; V: TRBV28; size: -; DNA: TGTGCCAGCAGTTTGGGACAGAACACTGAAGCTTTCTTT; CDR3: CASSLGQNTEAFF
D: -; J: TRBJ2-1; V: TRBV6-1; size: once; DNA: TGTGCCAGCAGGACACAGGGCCTCCCCTACAATGAGCAGTTCTTC; CDR3: CASRTQGLPYNEQFF
D: TRBD2; J: TRBJ2-1; V: TRBV24-1; size: -; DNA: TGTGCCACCAGTGACGCCAGCGGGGGCTCCTACAATGAGCAGTTCTTC; CDR3: CATSDASGGSYNEQFF
D: TRBD1; J: TRBJ1-1; V: TRBV7-8; size: once; DNA: TGTGCCAGCAGCTTCAGACAGGGAAACACTGAAGCTTTCTTT; CDR3: CASSFRQGNTEAFF
D: TRBD2; J: TRBJ2-1; V: TRBV27; size: -; DNA: TGTGCCAGCAGTAACAGCGGGAGCTCCAACAATGAGCAGTTCTTC; CDR3: CASSNSGSSNNEQFF
D: TRBD1; J: TRBJ1-6; V: TRBV11-2; size: -; DNA: TGTGCCAGCAGCTTAGAGGGGACAGGGAGGTCACCCCTCCACTTT; CDR3: CASSLEGTGRSPLHF
D: TRBD2; J: TRBJ2-1; V: TRBV11-2; size: -; DNA: TGTGCCAGCAGCGGGGACTACTACAATGAGCAGTTCTTC; CDR3: CASSGDYYNEQFF
D: -; J: TRBJ2-4; V: TRBV9; size: -; DNA: TGTGCCAGCAGCCCAGATCTAGCCAAAAACATTCAGTACTTC; CDR3: CASSPDLAKNIQYF
D: -; J: TRBJ2-5; V: TRBV28; size: -; DNA: TGTGCCAGCAGTTCCGCGGCACAGGCCCAAGAGACCCAGTACTTC; CDR3: CASSSAAQAQETQYF
D: -; J: TRBJ2-1; V: TRBV24-1; size: -; DNA: TGTGCCACCAGTGATGCTCGGGGGTATTGGGGTCAGTTCTTC; CDR3: CATSDARGYWGQFF
D: TRBD2; J: TRBJ2-7; V: TRBV5-5; size: -; DNA: TGTGCCAGCAGCCTTGCTACGTCTAGCGGGAGTCTCTACGAGCAGTACTTC; CDR3: CASSLATSSGSLYEQYF
D: -; J: TRBJ2-2; V: TRBV6-5; size: few; DNA: TGTGCCAGCAGTCGGGACAATCCCGGGGAGCTGTTTTTT; CDR3: CASSRDNPGELFF
D: -; J: TRBJ2-5; V: TRBV10-3; size: many; DNA: TGTGCCATCAGTGGGGGCAGGGGAAGAGAGACCCAGTACTTC; CDR3: CAISGGRGRETQYF
D: TRBD1; J: TRBJ2-7; V: TRBV2; size: -; DNA: TGTGCCAGCAGTGACCGACAGGGTTGGCAGTACTTC; CDR3: CASSDRQGWQYF
D: TRBD1; J: TRBJ1-5; V: TRBV7-8; size: -; DNA: TGTGCCAGCAGCGCGACAGGGGCTAGCAATCAGCCCCAGCATTTT; CDR3: CASSATGASNQPQHF
D: -; J: TRBJ1-1; V: TRBV7-2; size: -; DNA: TGTGCCAGCAGCTTAGGGGTTTCCACCGTAGAGGGAGCTTTCTTT; CDR3: CASSLGVSTVEGAFF
D: -; J: TRBJ2-5; V: TRBV18; size: -; DNA: TGTGCCAGCTCACCGTTACAAGAGACCCAGTACTTC; CDR3: CASSPLQETQYF
D: -; J: TRBJ2-4; V: TRBV3-1/TRBV3-2; size: few; DNA: TGTGCCAGCAGCCTCGGGACATCCAAAAACATTCAGTACTTC; CDR3: CASSLGTSKNIQYF
D: TRBD1; J: TRBJ2-7; V: TRBV6-5; size: -; DNA: TGTGCCAGCAGGGTTTACCGGGACAGTTCCTACGAGCAGTACTTC; CDR3: CASRVYRDSSYEQYF
D: TRBD1; J: TRBJ2-6; V: TRBV27; size: once; DNA: TGTGCCAGCAGTCCCCGGACAGGGGATGTTCCTGGGGCCAACGTCCTGACTTTC; CDR3: CASSPRTGDVPGANVLTF
D: TRBD1; J: TRBJ2-1; V: TRBV10-1; size: -; DNA: TGCGCCAGCAGTGAGTCCCCGGGACAGGGGTCAATGACGTTCTTC; CDR3: CASSESPGQGSMTFF